The 25 T cell receptor beta chains in this list originate from one sample, sequenced in a study of blood T cell repertoires in COVID-19. Assay: immunoSEQ multiplex PCR; the TCRdb copy retains only in-frame clones and omits some. The sample holds about 200,000 clones; around 89% are singletons and the top ten take approximately 4.4%. The sequencing input was peripheral blood. The receptors derive from a human donor in a cohort sampled during active COVID-19.

In DNA form, the CDR3 reads TGTGCCAGCAGCTTGGCAACAGGTTCTATCTACGAGCAGTACTTC. This gives the protein CASSLATGSIYEQYF. This chain connects TRBV5-5 to TRBJ2-7, with a weak D call TRBD1 (5 bases). The germline gives CDR1 SGHKS, CDR2 YYEKEE (reference sequence). V gave up 0 bases and J gave up 3 bases, with 13 bases separating them. CDR3 size: 15 residues. Using reference TRBV5-5 and TRBJ2-7 for the parts outside the CDR3, the full variable domain is DAGVTQSPTHLIKTRGQQVTLRCSPISGHKSVSWYQQVLGQGPQFIFQYYEKEERGRGNFPDRFSARQFPNYSSELNVNALLLGDSALYLCASSLATGSIYEQYFGPGTRLTVT.

The chain uses TRBV19 and TRBJ1-6; perhaps TRBD1 as D (6 bases). Germline V gene sequence: CDR1 LNHDA, CDR2 SQIVND (reference sequence). The germline V and J ends were trimmed by 4 bases and 10 bases, with 11 bases remaining between them. The CDR3 length is 13 residues. The CDR3 sequence is CASSNRVNSPLHF. For the CDR3, the DNA is TGTGCCAGTAGTAACAGGGTTAACTCACCCCTCCACTTT.

The CDR3 region has the DNA TGCGCCAGCAGCACCGAAGCTGAGTTCTACAATGAGCAGTTCTTC. Translating it yields CASSTEAEFYNEQFF. The chain couples TRBV5-1 to TRBJ2-1; D is unresolved. The CDR3 runs to 15 residues. Germline CDR1 reads SGHRS; CDR2 reads YFSETQ. The V gene lost 4 bases and the J gene lost 3 bases, with 14 bases spanning the gap. The complete variable domain, with remaining parts taken from reference TRBV5-1 and TRBJ2-1, reads KAGVTQTPRYLIKTRGQQVTLSCSPISGHRSVSWYQQTPGQGLQFLFEYFSETQRNKGNFPGRFSGRQFSNSRSEMNVSTLELGDSALYLCASSTEAEFYNEQFFGPGTRLTVL.

V and J are TRBV10-3 and TRBJ2-7; weak D call: TRBD2 (5 bases). The CDR3 extends over 15 amino acids. Germline V lookup: CDR1 ENHRY, CDR2 SYGVKD. V was cut by 2 bases and J by 0 bases, with 11 bases left in between. This chain's CDR3 is CAISENPGSSYEQYF. CDR3 bases: TGTGCCATCAGTGAGAACCCGGGGAGCTCCTACGAGCAGTACTTC.

This chain links TRBV4-1 with TRBJ2-7; TRBD2 is a possible D gene (6 bases). CDR3 size: 16 residues. Trimming pared 0 bases from V and 2 bases from J, leaving 14 bases between. The germline gives CDR1 MGHRA, CDR2 YSYEKL. The CDR3 spells CASSQDGAGPTYEQYF. Here the CDR3 DNA reads TGCGCCAGCAGCCAAGATGGGGCGGGGCCGACCTACGAGCAGTACTTC.

This clone was picked up one time. The rearrangement uses TRBV28 and TRBJ2-7; 12 bases match TRBD1. The CDR3 contains 15 residues. Germline CDR1 reads MDHEN; CDR2 reads SYDVKM. The ends lost 6 bases at V and 6 bases at J; junction bases unmatched: 9. This CDR3 is CASRTRDRGLIEQYF. In DNA, the CDR3 is TGTGCCAGCAGAACCCGGGACAGGGGGCTGATCGAGCAGTACTTC.

The chain couples TRBV2 to TRBJ1-5; 8 bases are shared with TRBD1. Germline trimming cut 6 bases from V and 0 bases from J; bases unmatched to any gene: 4. The length of the CDR3 is 15 residues. The germline CDR1 and CDR2 sequences are SNHLY and FYNNEI. The chain's CDR3 is CASRRTGNSNQPQHF. CDR3 sequence (DNA): TGTGCCAGCAGACGGACAGGGAATAGCAATCAGCCCCAGCATTTT. The variable domain in full, with the rest retrieved from reference TRBV2 and TRBJ1-5, is EPEVTQTPSHQVTQMGQEVILRCVPISNHLYFYWYRQILGQKVEFLVSFYNNEISEKSEIFDDQFSVERPDGSNFTLKIRSTKLEDSAMYFCASRRTGNSNQPQHFGDGTRLSIL.

The chain combines TRBV19 with TRBJ2-7; TRBD2 matches 7 bases. Germline V gene sequence: CDR1 LNHDA, CDR2 SQIVND (reference sequence). V dropped 9 bases and J dropped 3; count of bases not matched to a gene: 8. The CDR3 spans 13 residues. The CDR3 loop is CASAGAKNYEQYF. The CDR3 DNA sequence: TGTGCCAGCGCGGGAGCCAAGAACTACGAGCAGTACTTC.

This chain joins TRBV4-1 and TRBJ2-3, with D uncertain. V lost 1 base and J lost 0, with 11 bases in between. The CDR3 has 16 amino acids. Germline lookup yields CDR1 MGHRA and CDR2 YSYEKL. In DNA form, the CDR3 reads TGCGCCAGCAGCCAAGTAGCAGCAGCTAGCACAGATACGCAGTATTTT. Protein sequence: CASSQVAAASTDTQYF.

The rearrangement links TRBV4-1 to TRBJ1-4; D remains unclear. The V and J ends lost 2 bases and 5 bases respectively, with 12 bases between them. CDR1 is MGHRA, CDR2 YSYEKL, per germline. CDR3 length equals 15 residues. In DNA form, the CDR3 reads TGCGCCAGCAGCCAAAGCGGTTCCCCCAATGAAAAACTGTTTTTT. It encodes CASSQSGSPNEKLFF.

CDR3 loop: CASNSAGETQYF. DNA of the CDR3: TGTGCCAGCAACTCAGCGGGAGAGACCCAGTACTTC. The chain couples TRBV2 to TRBJ2-5, with D perhaps TRBD2 (6 bases). The length of the CDR3 is 12 residues. Germline CDR1 reads SNHLY; CDR2 reads FYNNEI. Deletions cut 7 bases from V and 4 bases from J, with 10 bases between. Drawing the rest from reference TRBV2 and TRBJ2-5, the complete variable domain is EPEVTQTPSHQVTQMGQEVILRCVPISNHLYFYWYRQILGQKVEFLVSFYNNEISEKSEIFDDQFSVERPDGSNFTLKIRSTKLEDSAMYFCASNSAGETQYFGPGTRLLVL.

The chain links TRBV11-2 to TRBJ2-7, with 8 nucleotides matching TRBD1. Trimming took 5 bases from V and 0 from J; bases not matched to a gene: 0. CDR1 and CDR2 from the germline V gene are SGHAT and FQNNGV. The CDR3 is made up of 13 amino acids. CDR3 protein: CASSGTGSYEQYF. CDR3 coding DNA: TGTGCCAGCAGCGGGACAGGCTCCTACGAGCAGTACTTC.

This chain uses TRBV7-6 with TRBJ1-1; the D gene is possibly TRBD1 (6 bases). Trimming stripped 0 bases from V and 1 base from J, with 18 bases between. The CDR3 is 18 amino acids. Germline-derived CDR1 and CDR2 are SGHVS and FNYEAQ. The CDR3, as DNA: TGTGCCAGCAGCTTAGCCTCTAGTCACGGGGGGGCGAACACTGAAGCTTTCTTT. Translating it yields CASSLASSHGGANTEAFF.

V gene TRBV9 combines with J gene TRBJ2-7, with TRBD1 as a possible D gene (5 bases). Germline V CDR1 and CDR2: SGDLS, YYNGEE. CDR3 length: 14 residues. V dropped 0 bases and J dropped 5 bases, with 12 bases sitting between them. Here the CDR3 DNA reads TGTGCCAGCAGCGTAGGTCCAGGGAACGACGAGCAGTACTTC. Protein: CASSVGPGNDEQYF.

The chain carries TRBV5-6 and TRBJ1-2, with TRBD1 matching over 8 bases. The CDR3 is 14 residues long. Germline lookup yields CDR1 SGHDT and CDR2 YYEEEE. V shed 4 bases, J shed 0 bases, and the junction held 2 bases outside the gene matches. CDR3 nucleotide sequence: TGTGCCAGCAGCCGGGGACAGGCTAACTATGGCTACACCTTC. Protein: CASSRGQANYGYTF.

The chain carries TRBV6-1 and TRBJ1-6, with 7 bases aligning to TRBD1. The V and J ends lost 1 base and 7 bases, in that order; junction bases with no gene match: 10. Per the germline V gene, CDR1 is MNHNS and CDR2 is SASEGT. The CDR3 consists of 17 residues. In DNA, the CDR3 is TGTGCCAGCAGTGAAGAGGGGGCAGGGGTGGACAATTCACCCCTCCACTTT. Translating gives CASSEEGAGVDNSPLHF.

This sequence joins TRBV5-6 and TRBJ1-1; D is unclear. Germline V gene sequence: CDR1 SGHDT, CDR2 YYEEEE. V was cut by 2 bases and J by 6 bases, with 8 bases left in between. There are 12 residues in the CDR3. The CDR3 region is CASSFIGAEAFF. The DNA of the CDR3 is TGTGCCAGCAGCTTTATTGGAGCTGAAGCTTTCTTT.

The V call is TRBV4-3, the J call TRBJ1-5; D gene unclear. CDR1 is LGHNA, CDR2 YSLEER, per germline. The CDR3 contains 16 residues. The V end was cut by 0 bases, the J end by 4 bases, with 13 bases between. The chain's CDR3 is CASSQDWREGNQPQHF. Written as DNA, the CDR3 is TGCGCCAGCAGCCAAGATTGGCGCGAGGGAAATCAGCCCCAGCATTTT.

V gene TRBV5-1 combines with J gene TRBJ2-1; D may be TRBD1 (7 bases). There are 16 residues in the CDR3. Germline CDR1 reads SGHRS; CDR2 reads YFSETQ. With 2 bases removed from V and 6 bases from J, the gap between germline ends came to 18 bases. CDR3 DNA: TGCGCCAGCAGCTTTTCAGGGGGAGGTATTTTCAATGAGCAGTTCTTC. Protein sequence: CASSFSGGGIFNEQFF.

The gene calls are TRBV6-6 and TRBJ2-2, with D hard to call. The CDR3 contains 13 residues. Germline V gives CDR1 MNHNY, CDR2 SVGAGI (reference sequence). The ends were cut back, 4 bases at V and 4 bases at J, with 7 bases in the middle. Here the CDR3 DNA reads TGTGCCAGCAGTTTACAGCTCACCGGGGAGCTGTTTTTT. It encodes CASSLQLTGELFF.

The chain combines TRBV7-9 with TRBJ2-3; the match to TRBD1 covers 9 bases. The J segment lost 2 bases and the V segment lost 5 bases, leaving 11 bases of the junction unmatched. Germline V lookup: CDR1 SEHNR, CDR2 FQNEAQ (reference sequence). The CDR3 is made up of 17 amino acids. As DNA, the CDR3 is TGTGCCAGCAGCCCCCCCGACAGGGGGAGATACACAGATACGCAGTATTTT. This encodes CASSPPDRGRYTDTQYF. The complete variable domain, with remaining parts taken from reference TRBV7-9 and TRBJ2-3, reads DTGVSQNPRHKITKRGQNVTFRCDPISEHNRLYWYRQTLGQGPEFLTYFQNEAQLEKSRLLSDRFSAERPKGSFSTLEIQRTEQGDSAMYLCASSPPDRGRYTDTQYFGPGTRLTVL.

The chain combines TRBV29-1 with TRBJ2-7; 8 bases fit TRBD1. This CDR3 is 12 amino acids long. J was trimmed by 3 bases and V by 5 bases; bases with no gene match: 3. The germline V gene encodes CDR1 SQVTM and CDR2 ANQGSEA. The CDR3: CSVRTGFYEQYF. In DNA form, the CDR3 reads TGCAGCGTTAGGACAGGGTTCTACGAGCAGTACTTC.

The chain couples TRBV29-1 to TRBJ2-7; the match to TRBD1 covers 12 bases. The J segment lost 7 bases and the V segment lost 6 bases, leaving 13 bases of the junction unmatched. Germline CDR1 is SQVTM and CDR2 is ANQGSEA. This CDR3 spans 15 amino acids. The CDR3 is CSVRQEGQGAREQYF. Written as DNA, the CDR3 is TGCAGCGTCCGCCAGGAGGGACAGGGGGCGCGTGAGCAGTACTTC.

V is TRBV6-2 or TRBV6-3 and J is TRBJ2-6; 9 nucleotides line up with TRBD2. The trim removed 2 bases at V and 2 bases at J, leaving 16 bases unmatched. Germline loops: CDR1 MNHEY, CDR2 SVGEGT. The CDR3 covers 21 residues. The CDR3 nucleotides read TGTGCCAGCAGTTACATATCTAGCGGGAAACACTTTTGGGCTGGGGCCAACGTCCTGACTTTC. The encoded protein is CASSYISSGKHFWAGANVLTF.

This chain links TRBV29-1 with TRBJ1-2, with 9 positions matching TRBD1. Germline lookup yields CDR1 SQVTM and CDR2 ANQGSEA. V trimming: 6 bases; J trimming: 5 bases; junction bases outside the gene matches: 4. The CDR3 length is 12 residues. Written as DNA, the CDR3 is TGCAGCGTCGTGGACAGGGGTTATGGCTACACCTTC. Amino acid sequence: CSVVDRGYGYTF.